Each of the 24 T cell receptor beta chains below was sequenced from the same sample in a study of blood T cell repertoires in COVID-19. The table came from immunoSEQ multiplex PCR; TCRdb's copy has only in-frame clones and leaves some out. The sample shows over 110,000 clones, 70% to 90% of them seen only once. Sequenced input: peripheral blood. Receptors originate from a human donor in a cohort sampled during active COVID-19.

The CDR3 here is CSVDIRSQQETQYF. The CDR3 region has the DNA TGCAGCGTTGATATTCGGTCCCAACAAGAGACCCAGTACTTC. The rearrangement uses TRBV29-1 and TRBJ2-5; D gene unclear. Germline V gene lookup returns CDR1 SQVTM and CDR2 ANQGSEA. This CDR3 spans 14 amino acids. The germline V and J ends were trimmed by 3 bases and 2 bases, with 13 bases remaining between them.

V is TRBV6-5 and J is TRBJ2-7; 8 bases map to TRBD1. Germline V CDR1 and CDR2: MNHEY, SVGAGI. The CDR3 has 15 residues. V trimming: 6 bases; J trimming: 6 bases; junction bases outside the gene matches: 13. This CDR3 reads CASRQPGQVLREQYF. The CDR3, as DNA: TGTGCCAGCAGACAACCGGGACAGGTGTTACGCGAGCAGTACTTC.

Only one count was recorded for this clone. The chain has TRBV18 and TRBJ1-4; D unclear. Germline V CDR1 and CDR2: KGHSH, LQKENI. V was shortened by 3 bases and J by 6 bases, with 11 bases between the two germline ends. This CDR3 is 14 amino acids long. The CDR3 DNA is TGTGCCAGCTCACCGAACAGTTATTATGAAAAACTGTTTTTT. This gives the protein CASSPNSYYEKLFF.

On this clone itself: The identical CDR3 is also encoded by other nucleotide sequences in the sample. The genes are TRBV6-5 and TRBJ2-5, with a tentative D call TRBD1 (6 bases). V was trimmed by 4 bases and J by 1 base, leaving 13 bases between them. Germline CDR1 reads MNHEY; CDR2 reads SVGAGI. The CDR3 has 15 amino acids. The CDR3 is CASSSSGQPQETQYF. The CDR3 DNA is TGTGCCAGCAGTTCAAGCGGACAGCCCCAAGAGACCCAGTACTTC.

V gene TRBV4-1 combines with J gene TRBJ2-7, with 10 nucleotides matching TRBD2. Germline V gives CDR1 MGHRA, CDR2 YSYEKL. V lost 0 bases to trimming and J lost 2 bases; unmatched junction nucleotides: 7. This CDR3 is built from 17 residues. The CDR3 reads CASSQDGATSGAYEQYF. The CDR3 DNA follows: TGCGCCAGCAGCCAAGATGGAGCCACTAGCGGGGCCTACGAGCAGTACTTC.

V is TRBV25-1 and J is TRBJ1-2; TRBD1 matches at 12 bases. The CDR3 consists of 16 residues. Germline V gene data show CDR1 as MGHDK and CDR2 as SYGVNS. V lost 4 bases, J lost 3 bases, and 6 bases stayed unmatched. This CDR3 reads CASSAGQGAPDYGYTF. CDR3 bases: TGTGCCAGCAGTGCGGGACAGGGGGCGCCTGACTATGGCTACACCTTC.

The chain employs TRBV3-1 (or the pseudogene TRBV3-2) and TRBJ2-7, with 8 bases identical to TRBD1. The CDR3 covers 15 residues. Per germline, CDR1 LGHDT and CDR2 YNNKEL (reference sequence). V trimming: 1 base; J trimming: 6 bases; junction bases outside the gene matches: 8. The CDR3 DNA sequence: TGTGCCAGCAGCCAAGGAAGGACAGGGCCGGTCGAGCAGTACTTC. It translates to CASSQGRTGPVEQYF.

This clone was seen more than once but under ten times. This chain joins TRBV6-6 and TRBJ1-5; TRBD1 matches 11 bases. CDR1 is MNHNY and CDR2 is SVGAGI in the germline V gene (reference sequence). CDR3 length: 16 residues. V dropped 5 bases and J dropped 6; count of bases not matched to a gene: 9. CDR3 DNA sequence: TGTGCCAGCAGTCGATCTCCGGGACAGGGGGTTCAGCCCCAGCATTTT. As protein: CASSRSPGQGVQPQHF.

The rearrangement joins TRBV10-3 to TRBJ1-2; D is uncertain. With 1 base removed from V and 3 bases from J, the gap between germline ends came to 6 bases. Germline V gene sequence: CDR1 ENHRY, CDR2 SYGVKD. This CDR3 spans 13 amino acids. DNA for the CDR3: TGTGCCATCAGTGAGTTGAGCGACTATGGCTACACCTTC. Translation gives CAISELSDYGYTF.

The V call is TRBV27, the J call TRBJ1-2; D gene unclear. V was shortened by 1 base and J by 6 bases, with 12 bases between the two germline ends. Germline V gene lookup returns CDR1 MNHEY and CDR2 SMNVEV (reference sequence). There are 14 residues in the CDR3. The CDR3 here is CASSLWRGGNGYTF. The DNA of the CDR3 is TGTGCCAGCAGTTTATGGCGGGGAGGTAATGGCTACACCTTC.

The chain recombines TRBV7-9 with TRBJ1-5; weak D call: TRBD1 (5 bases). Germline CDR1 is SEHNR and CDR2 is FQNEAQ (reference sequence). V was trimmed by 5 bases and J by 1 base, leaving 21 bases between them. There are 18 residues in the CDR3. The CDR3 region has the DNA TGTGCCAGCAGCCTGGGGCAGGGCAATTACGGAAGCAATCAGCCCCAGCATTTT. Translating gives CASSLGQGNYGSNQPQHF.

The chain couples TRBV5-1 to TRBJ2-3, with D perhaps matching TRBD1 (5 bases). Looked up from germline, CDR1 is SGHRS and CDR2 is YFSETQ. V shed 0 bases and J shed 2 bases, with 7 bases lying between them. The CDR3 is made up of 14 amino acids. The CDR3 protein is CASSLVRVTDTQYF. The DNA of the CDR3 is TGCGCCAGCAGCTTGGTCAGGGTCACAGATACGCAGTATTTT.

The chain's CDR3 is CASTSGTGYAYEQYF. The CDR3 bases are TGTGCCAGCACCTCCGGGACAGGGTATGCCTACGAGCAGTACTTC. The J gene is TRBJ2-7, the V gene TRBV5-4, with TRBD1 matching 9 bases. The V segment lost 6 bases and the J segment 2 bases; nucleotides outside the gene matches: 9. The CDR3 has 15 residues. Germline V lookup: CDR1 SGHNT, CDR2 YYREEE (reference sequence).

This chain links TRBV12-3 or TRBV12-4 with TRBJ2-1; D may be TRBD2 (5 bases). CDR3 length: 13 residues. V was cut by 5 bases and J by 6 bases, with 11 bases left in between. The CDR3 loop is CASSPDFFNEQFF. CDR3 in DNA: TGTGCCAGCAGTCCGGACTTCTTCAATGAGCAGTTCTTC.

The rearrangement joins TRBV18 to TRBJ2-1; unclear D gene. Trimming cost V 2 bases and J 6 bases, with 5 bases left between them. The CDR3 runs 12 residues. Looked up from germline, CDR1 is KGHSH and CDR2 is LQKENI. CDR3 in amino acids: CASSPSRNEQFF. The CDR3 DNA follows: TGTGCCAGCTCACCAAGCCGCAATGAGCAGTTCTTC.

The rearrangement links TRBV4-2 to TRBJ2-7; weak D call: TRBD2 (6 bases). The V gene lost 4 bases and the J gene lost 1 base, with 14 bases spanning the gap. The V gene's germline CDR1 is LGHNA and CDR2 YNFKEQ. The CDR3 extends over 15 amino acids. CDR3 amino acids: CASSPTSPLSYEQYF. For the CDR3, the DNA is TGTGCCAGCAGCCCTACTAGCCCTCTATCCTACGAGCAGTACTTC.

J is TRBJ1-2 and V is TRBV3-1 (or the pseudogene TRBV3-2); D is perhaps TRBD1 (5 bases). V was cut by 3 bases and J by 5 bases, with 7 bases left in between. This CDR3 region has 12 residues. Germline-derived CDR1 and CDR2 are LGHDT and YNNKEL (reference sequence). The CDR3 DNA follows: TGTGCCAGCAGCCAGGACATTTATGGCTACACCTTC. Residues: CASSQDIYGYTF.

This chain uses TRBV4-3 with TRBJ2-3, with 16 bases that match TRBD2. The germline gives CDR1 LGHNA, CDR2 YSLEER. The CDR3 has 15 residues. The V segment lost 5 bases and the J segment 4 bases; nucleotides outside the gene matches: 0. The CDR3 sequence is CASSGTSGGADTQYF. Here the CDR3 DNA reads TGCGCCAGCAGCGGGACTAGCGGGGGGGCAGATACGCAGTATTTT.

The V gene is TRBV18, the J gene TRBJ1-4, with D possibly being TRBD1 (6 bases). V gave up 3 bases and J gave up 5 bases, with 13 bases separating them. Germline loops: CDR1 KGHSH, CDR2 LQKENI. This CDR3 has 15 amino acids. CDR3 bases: TGTGCCAGCTCACCGCGACAGGCGTTCAATGAAAAACTGTTTTTT. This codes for CASSPRQAFNEKLFF.

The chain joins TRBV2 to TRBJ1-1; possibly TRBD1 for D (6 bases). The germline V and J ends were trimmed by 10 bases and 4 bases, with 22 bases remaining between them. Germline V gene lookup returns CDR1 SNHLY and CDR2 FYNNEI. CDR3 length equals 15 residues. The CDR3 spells CATPGSRGLSTEAFF. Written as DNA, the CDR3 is TGTGCCACCCCCGGTAGCAGGGGCTTGAGCACTGAAGCTTTCTTT.

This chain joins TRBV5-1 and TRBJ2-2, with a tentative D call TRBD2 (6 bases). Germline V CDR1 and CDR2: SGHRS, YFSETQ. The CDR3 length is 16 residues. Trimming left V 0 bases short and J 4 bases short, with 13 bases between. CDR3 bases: TGCGCCAGCAGCTTGGGTCCCGGGACTCCCACCGGGGAGCTGTTTTTT. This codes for CASSLGPGTPTGELFF.

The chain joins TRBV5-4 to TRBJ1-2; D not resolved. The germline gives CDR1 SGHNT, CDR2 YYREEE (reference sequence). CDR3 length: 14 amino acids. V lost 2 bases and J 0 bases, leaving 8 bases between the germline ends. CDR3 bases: TGTGCCAGCAGCTTTCAGTTTGCTAACTATGGCTACACCTTC. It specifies CASSFQFANYGYTF.

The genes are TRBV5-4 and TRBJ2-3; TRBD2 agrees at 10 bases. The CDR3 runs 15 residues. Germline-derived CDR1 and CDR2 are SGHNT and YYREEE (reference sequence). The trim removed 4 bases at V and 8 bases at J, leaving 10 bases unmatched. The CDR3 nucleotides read TGTGCCAGCAGCGGGATAGCGGGGGGCCAGGGTACGCAGTATTTT. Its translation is CASSGIAGGQGTQYF.

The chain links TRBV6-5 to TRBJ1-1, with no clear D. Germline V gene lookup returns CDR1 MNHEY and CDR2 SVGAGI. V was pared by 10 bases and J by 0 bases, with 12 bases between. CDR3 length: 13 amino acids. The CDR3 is CATRARLNTEAFF. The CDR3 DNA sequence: TGTGCCACTCGCGCCCGCTTGAACACTGAAGCTTTCTTT.